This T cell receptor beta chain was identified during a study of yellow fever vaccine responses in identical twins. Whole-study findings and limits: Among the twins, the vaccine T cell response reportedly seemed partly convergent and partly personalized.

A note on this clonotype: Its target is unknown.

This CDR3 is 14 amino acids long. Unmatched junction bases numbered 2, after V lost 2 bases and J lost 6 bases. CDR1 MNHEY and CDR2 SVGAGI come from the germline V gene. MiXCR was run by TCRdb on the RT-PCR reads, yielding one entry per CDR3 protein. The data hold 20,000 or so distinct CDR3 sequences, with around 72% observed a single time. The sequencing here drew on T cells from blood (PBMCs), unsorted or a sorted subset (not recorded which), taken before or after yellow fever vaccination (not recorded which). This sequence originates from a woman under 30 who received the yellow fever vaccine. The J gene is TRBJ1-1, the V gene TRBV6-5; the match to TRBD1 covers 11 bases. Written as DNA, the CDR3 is TGTGCCAGCAGTTACGGGACAGGGGGACCTGAAGCTTTCTTT. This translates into CASSYGTGGPEAFF.